The 17 T cell receptor beta chains presented below share a single source sample, sequenced in a study of regulatory T cells in long-lasting Graves disease. Arm-PCR with iRepertoire HTBI primers amplified the CDR3 regions for these TCR beta libraries. TCRdb processed the multiplex PCR reads anew with MiXCR; each CDR3 protein has one entry. Among about 450,000 distinct CDR3 sequences listed, 15% to 20% were seen once. Described time point: newly diagnosed GD, antithyroid drugs for less than 3 months. With RNA extracted from PBMCs as input, the TCR library was made. The sample was also reused in another study, on T cells in Graves' hyperthyroidism and ophthalmopathy.

Sequencing was performed on peripheral blood mononuclear cells (PBMCs), taken at new diagnosis, from a patient treated with antithyroid drugs. These receptors all come from a woman aged 30 to 39 with Graves disease.

The table lists this clonotype with a few counts. The chain employs TRBV6-5 and TRBJ2-2; D is perhaps TRBD1 or TRBD2 (5 bases each). Germline-derived CDR1 and CDR2 are MNHEY and SVGAGI. Trimming took off 4 bases at V and 9 bases at J, with 21 bases between the two ends. The CDR3 is made up of 16 amino acids. The CDR3 here is CASSSSYVRGVRELFF. CDR3 sequence (DNA): TGTGCCAGCAGTTCCAGCTATGTTAGAGGGGTCCGGGAGCTGTTTTTT.

As concerns this clonotype: This may be a read error, as it is one base from a much larger clone. The CDR3 bases are TGTGCCAGCATCCCGGTGGGGGGGAGTGGGTACAATGAGCAGTTCTTC. Its protein is CASIPVGGSGYNEQFF. The chain carries TRBV2 and TRBJ2-1; TRBD2 aligns across 7 bases. V gave up 7 bases and J gave up 4 bases; unmatched junction bases: 13. Germline values: CDR1 SNHLY, CDR2 FYNNEI. This CDR3 spans 16 amino acids.

The genes are TRBV5-1 and TRBJ2-5; D is unresolved. Trimming took 2 bases from V and 5 from J, leaving 4 bases between them. Looked up from germline, CDR1 is SGHRS and CDR2 is YFSETQ. The CDR3 runs 11 residues. CDR3 nucleotides: TGCGCCAGCAGCTTTATGGAGACCCAGTACTTC. Protein: CASSFMETQYF.

This clonotype has ten or more counts. The chain is built from TRBV20-1 and TRBJ1-1; D not resolved. CDR3 size: 12 residues. V was shortened by 0 bases and J by 0 bases, with 2 bases between the two germline ends. The germline V gene has CDR1 DFQATT and CDR2 SNEGSKA (reference sequence). CDR3 in DNA: TGCAGTGCTAGAGACTTGAACACTGAAGCTTTCTTT. This encodes CSARDLNTEAFF.

This chain links TRBV4-2 with TRBJ2-7, with D tentatively TRBD2 (6 bases). Trimming removed 0 bases at V and 2 bases at J, with 17 bases between. CDR3 length: 17 amino acids. CDR1 is LGHNA and CDR2 is YNFKEQ in the germline V gene. The CDR3 loop reads CASSQDPEAGSPYEQYF. CDR3 DNA sequence: TGTGCCAGCAGCCAAGATCCGGAAGCGGGTTCCCCCTACGAGCAGTACTTC.

This clonotype has a count of ten or more. The CDR3 sequence is CASSIRLWNEQFF. In nucleotides, the CDR3 is TGCGCCAGCAGCATACGACTGTGGAATGAGCAGTTCTTC. This chain connects TRBV5-1 to TRBJ2-1; D is unresolved. The V gene's germline CDR1 is SGHRS and CDR2 YFSETQ. V was trimmed by 4 bases and J by 7 bases, leaving 12 bases between them. The CDR3 totals 13 residues.

This clonotype has ten or more counts. This chain uses TRBV7-8 with TRBJ2-4; the D gene is possibly TRBD1 (6 bases). In germline, CDR1 is SGHVS, CDR2 FQNEAQ. The germline V and J ends were trimmed by 5 bases and 8 bases, with 13 bases remaining between them. The CDR3 covers 13 residues. The CDR3 is CASSVGGRDIQYF. The CDR3 bases are TGTGCCAGCAGCGTAGGGGGAAGGGACATTCAGTACTTC.

The V call is TRBV20-1, the J call TRBJ2-1, with 8 bases that match TRBD2. Losses at the gene ends were 5 bases for V and 12 bases for J; bases not matched to a gene: 15. This CDR3 contains 14 residues. In germline, CDR1 is DFQATT, CDR2 SNEGSKA (reference sequence). CDR3 residues: CSADSGTRGSWQFF. Here the CDR3 DNA reads TGCAGTGCTGATTCCGGGACTAGGGGCTCATGGCAGTTCTTC.

CDR3 amino acids: CASSEGRLPGQGYNEQYF. The CDR3 bases are TGCGCCAGCAGCGAAGGCCGACTCCCGGGACAGGGATACAATGAGCAGTACTTC. The chain combines TRBV4-1 with TRBJ2-5; TRBD1 agrees at 9 bases. The CDR3 sequence is 18 residues long. Germline lookup yields CDR1 MGHRA and CDR2 YSYEKL. Trimming cost V 5 bases and J 11 bases; bases outside gene matches: 24.

This clonotype has at least ten counts. The chain is built from TRBV5-1 and TRBJ1-2; possibly TRBD1 for D (5 bases). V lost 0 bases to trimming and J lost 3 bases, with 6 bases between them. Per germline, CDR1 SGHRS and CDR2 YFSETQ. This CDR3 comprises 13 residues. CDR3 in amino acids: CASSLGQYYGYTF. The CDR3 nucleotides read TGCGCCAGCAGCTTGGGACAGTACTATGGCTACACCTTC.

The chain is built from TRBV7-2 and TRBJ1-1; D not certain. This CDR3 has 15 residues. Germline V lookup: CDR1 SGHTA, CDR2 FQGNSA. The V and J ends lost 2 bases and 0 bases respectively, with 10 bases between them. The CDR3 reads CASSLQGPMNTEAFF. The CDR3 nucleotides read TGTGCCAGCAGCTTACAAGGCCCGATGAACACTGAAGCTTTCTTT.

V gene TRBV29-1 combines with J gene TRBJ2-1; TRBD2 agrees at 9 bases. The DNA end is more similar to TRBJ2-5, so the J call may be wrong. This CDR3 comprises 15 residues. Germline values: CDR1 SQVTM, CDR2 ANQGSEA. The CDR3 bases are TGCAGCGTTGTGTCGGGACTAGCCTATCAAGAGACCCAGTACTTC. This gives the protein CSVVSGLAYQETQYF.

V and J are TRBV29-1 and TRBJ1-2; a weak D match, TRBD1 (5 bases). V was shortened by 4 bases and J by 3 bases, with 9 bases between the two germline ends. The germline V gene encodes CDR1 SQVTM and CDR2 ANQGSEA. The CDR3 runs 12 residues. CDR3 in amino acids: CSVAGTDYGYTF. The CDR3 DNA reads as TGCAGCGTTGCCGGGACGGACTATGGCTACACCTTC.

This clonotype was seen many times. The chain carries TRBV4-1 and TRBJ1-1, with TRBD1 as a possible D gene (5 bases). Trimming removed 4 bases at V and 1 base at J, with 10 bases between. Germline lookup yields CDR1 MGHRA and CDR2 YSYEKL. The CDR3 has 14 residues. CDR3 in DNA: TGCGCCAGCAGCCTCTACCAGGGGAACACTGAAGCTTTCTTT. Encoded protein: CASSLYQGNTEAFF.

This clonotype was observed at least ten times. This chain connects TRBV12-3 or TRBV12-4 to TRBJ2-5; no clear D. V was cut by 1 base and J by 5 bases, with 11 bases left in between. The CDR3 consists of 14 residues. The CDR3 reads CASSLGDFGETQYF. The CDR3 nucleotides are TGTGCCAGCAGTTTAGGAGACTTTGGGGAGACCCAGTACTTC.

The chain carries TRBV5-1 and TRBJ2-7; perhaps TRBD2 as D (5 bases). The CDR3 consists of 14 residues. Trimming left V 0 bases short and J 4 bases short, with 11 bases between. CDR1 and CDR2 (germline): SGHRS, YFSETQ. The CDR3 region is CASSLVGGEYEQYF. The CDR3 bases are TGCGCCAGCAGCTTGGTTGGAGGCGAGTACGAGCAGTACTTC.

This clonotype was seen a handful of times. V is TRBV20-1 and J is TRBJ2-1, with 10 bases lining up with TRBD2. Germline V gene lookup returns CDR1 DFQATT and CDR2 SNEGSKA (reference sequence). J gave up 8 bases and V 1 base, and 11 bases lay outside the gene matches. CDR3 size: 16 residues. CDR3 coding DNA: TGCAGTGCTAGAGTAGACGGAAGCGGGAGGGTGGATGAGCAGTTCTTC. It yields the protein CSARVDGSGRVDEQFF.